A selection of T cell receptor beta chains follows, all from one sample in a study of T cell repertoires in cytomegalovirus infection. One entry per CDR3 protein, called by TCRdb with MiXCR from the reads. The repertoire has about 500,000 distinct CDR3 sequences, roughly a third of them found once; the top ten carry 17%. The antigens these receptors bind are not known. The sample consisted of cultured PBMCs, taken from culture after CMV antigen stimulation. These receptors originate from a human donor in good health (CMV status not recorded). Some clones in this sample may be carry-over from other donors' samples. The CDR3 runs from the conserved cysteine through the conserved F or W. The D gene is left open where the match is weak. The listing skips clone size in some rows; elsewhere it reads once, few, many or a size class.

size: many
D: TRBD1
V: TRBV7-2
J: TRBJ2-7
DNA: TGTGCCAGCAGCTGGGACAGAGACTACGAGCAGTACTTC
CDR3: CASSWDRDYEQYF

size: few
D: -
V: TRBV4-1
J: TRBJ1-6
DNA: TGCGCCAGCAGCCAAGTATGGCAGGGGCATTCACCCCTCCACTTT
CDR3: CASSQVWQGHSPLHF

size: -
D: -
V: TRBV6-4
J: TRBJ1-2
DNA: TGTGCCAGCAGTCCGGGCCAGTCAACTATGGGCTACACCTTC
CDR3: CASSPGQSTMGYTF

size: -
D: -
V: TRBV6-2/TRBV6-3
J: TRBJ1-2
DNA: TGTGCCAGCAGTTACTCAAATTCGGGGGCGGTCCATGGCTACACCTTC
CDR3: CASSYSNSGAVHGYTF

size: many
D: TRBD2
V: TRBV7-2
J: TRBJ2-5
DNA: TGTGCCAGCAGCTTCGGACTAGCGGGACCTCAAGAGACCCAGTACTTC
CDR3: CASSFGLAGPQETQYF

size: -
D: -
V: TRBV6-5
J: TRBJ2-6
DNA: TGTGCCAGCAGTTACAATGGGGTCACCCTCTCTGGGGCCAACGTCCTGACTTTC
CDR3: CASSYNGVTLSGANVLTF

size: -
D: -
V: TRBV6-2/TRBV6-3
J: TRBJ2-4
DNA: TGTGCCAGCAGTCCAGGGGCAGGGTCCGGAAACATTCAGTACTTC
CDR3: CASSPGAGSGNIQYF

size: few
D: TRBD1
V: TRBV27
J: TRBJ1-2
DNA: TGTGCCAGCAGTTTATCGGCCGACAGGGGGTTTTATGGCTACACCTTC
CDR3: CASSLSADRGFYGYTF

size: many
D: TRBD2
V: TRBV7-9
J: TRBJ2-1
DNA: TGTGCCAGCAGCTTAGGGACTAGCGGGAGGGCCGGTGAGCAGTTCTTC
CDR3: CASSLGTSGRAGEQFF

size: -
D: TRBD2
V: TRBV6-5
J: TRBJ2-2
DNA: TGTGCCAGCATCAAAACTAGCGGGGGAACCAACGGGGAGCTGTTTTTT
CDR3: CASIKTSGGTNGELFF

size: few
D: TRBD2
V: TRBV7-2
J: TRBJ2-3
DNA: TGTGCCAGCAGTCCGACTAGCGGGTACACAGATACGCAGTATTTT
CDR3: CASSPTSGYTDTQYF

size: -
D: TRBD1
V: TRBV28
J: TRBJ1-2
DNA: TGTGCCAGCAGTTTGCAGGGGGCTCGCTATGGCTACACCTTC
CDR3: CASSLQGARYGYTF

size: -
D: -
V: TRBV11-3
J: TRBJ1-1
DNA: TGTGCCAGCAGCTTAGAAGGACCGAGGAACACTGAAGCTTTCTTT
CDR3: CASSLEGPRNTEAFF

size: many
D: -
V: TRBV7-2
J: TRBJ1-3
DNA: TGTGCCAGCAGCTTAGGGGGGATTGGAAACACCATATATTTT
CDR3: CASSLGGIGNTIYF

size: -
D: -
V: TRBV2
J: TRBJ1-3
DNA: TGTGCCAGCAGTGAAGGGACTTTCTCAGGAAACACCATATATTTT
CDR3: CASSEGTFSGNTIYF

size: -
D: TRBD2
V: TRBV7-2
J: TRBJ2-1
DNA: TGTGCCAGCAGCTTACGGTCGGCGGGAGTCCAAAGTGAGCAGTTCTTC
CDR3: CASSLRSAGVQSEQFF